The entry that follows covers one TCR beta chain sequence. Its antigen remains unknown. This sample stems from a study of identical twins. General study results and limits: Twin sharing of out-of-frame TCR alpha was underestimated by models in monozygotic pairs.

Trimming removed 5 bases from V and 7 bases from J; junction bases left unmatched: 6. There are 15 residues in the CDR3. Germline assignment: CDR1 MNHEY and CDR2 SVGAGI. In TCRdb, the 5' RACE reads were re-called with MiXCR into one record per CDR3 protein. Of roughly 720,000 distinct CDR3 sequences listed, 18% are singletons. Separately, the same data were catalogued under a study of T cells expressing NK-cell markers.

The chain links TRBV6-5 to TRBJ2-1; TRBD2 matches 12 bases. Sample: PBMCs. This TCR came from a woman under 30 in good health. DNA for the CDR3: TGTGCCAGCAGTACTAGCGGGAGGATGCAGAATGAGCAGTTCTTC. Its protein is CASSTSGRMQNEQFF.